This T cell receptor (beta chain) was profiled in a study of cytomegalovirus exposure and HLA in healthy donors. PCR used 60 Vbeta primers and 13 Jbeta primers. Profiled with immunoSEQ multiplex PCR; TCRdb holds only in-frame clones, not every one. The sample consists of some 82,000 clones, about 81% of them appearing once. The source material was PBMCs. The TCR originated in a woman between 50 and 59 years old in good health and CMV-seronegative.

The CDR3 sequence is CASSSPVGVGYGYTF. The DNA of the CDR3 is TGTGCCAGCAGTTCTCCGGTCGGGGTAGGCTATGGCTACACCTTC. The chain employs TRBV6-6 and TRBJ1-2; no definite D call. The ends were cut back, 4 bases at V and 4 bases at J, with 16 bases in the middle. The germline V gene encodes CDR1 MNHNY and CDR2 SVGAGI (reference sequence). This CDR3 has 15 residues.